Each of the 11 T cell receptor beta chains below was sequenced from the same sample in a study of blood T cell repertoires in COVID-19. Libraries were prepared by immunoSEQ multiplex PCR; TCRdb keeps only in-frame clonotypes and omits some of them. Here the sample spans roughly 390,000 clones, about 87% being singletons. Sequences were obtained from peripheral blood. The receptors here all came from a woman younger than 45 with COVID-19, enrolled during active disease.

This clone is a singleton in its sample. This chain links TRBV7-9 with TRBJ2-2; possible D gene TRBD1, 5 bases. The germline V gene has CDR1 SEHNR and CDR2 FQNEAQ (reference sequence). CDR3 length: 14 amino acids. V lost 4 bases and J lost 3, with 9 bases in between. The CDR3 bases are TGTGCCAGCAGCTCTGGACACGACACCGGGGAGCTGTTTTTT. Protein: CASSSGHDTGELFF.

This chain connects TRBV28 to TRBJ2-7, with 9 nucleotides matching TRBD2. With V trimmed by 5 bases and J by 4 bases, 12 bases remained unmatched. Per the germline V gene, CDR1 is MDHEN and CDR2 is SYDVKM. The CDR3 length is 16 residues. CDR3 protein: CASSALGLAGHYEQYF. The CDR3, as DNA: TGTGCCAGCAGTGCTCTCGGGCTAGCGGGGCATTACGAGCAGTACTTC.

This rearrangement joins TRBV9 to TRBJ2-3, with 7 bases aligning to TRBD2. The CDR3 extends over 15 amino acids. Per germline, CDR1 SGDLS and CDR2 YYNGEE. Trimming removed 0 bases from V and 3 bases from J; junction bases left unmatched: 4. The CDR3 spells CASSVVELATDTQYF. The DNA for the CDR3 is TGTGCCAGCAGCGTAGTGGAACTAGCGACAGATACGCAGTATTTT.

This sequence joins TRBV3-1 (or the pseudogene TRBV3-2) and TRBJ1-6; D not resolved. CDR3 length: 14 residues. Germline values: CDR1 LGHDT, CDR2 YNNKEL (reference sequence). V was shortened by 3 bases and J by 7 bases, with 10 bases between the two germline ends. Here the CDR3 DNA reads TGTGCCAGCAGCCACGCAGGTTACAATTCACCCCTCCACTTT. Encoded protein: CASSHAGYNSPLHF.

This clone was recorded at least ten times. The rearrangement links TRBV9 to TRBJ1-6; 8 bases are a match to TRBD1. Germline CDR1 and CDR2: SGDLS and YYNGEE. V was clipped by 4 bases and J by 7 bases; unmatched bases: 4. The CDR3 is 14 residues long. CDR3: CASSTTGGNSPLHF. The CDR3 DNA is TGTGCCAGCAGCACTACAGGGGGGAATTCACCCCTCCACTTT.

This chain connects TRBV7-6 to TRBJ2-7; TRBD1 agrees at 10 bases. This CDR3 has 14 residues. Per germline, CDR1 SGHVS and CDR2 FNYEAQ. The V and J ends lost 5 bases and 5 bases, in that order; junction bases with no gene match: 6. The CDR3 region is CASSEAGTGDEQYF. The CDR3 bases are TGTGCCAGCAGCGAAGCCGGGACAGGGGACGAGCAGTACTTC.

V is TRBV7-9 and J is TRBJ2-7; 8 bases align to TRBD2. V lost 1 base to trimming and J lost 2 bases; unmatched junction nucleotides: 4. This CDR3 region has 15 residues. Germline CDR1 and CDR2: SEHNR and FQNEAQ (reference sequence). The CDR3 region has the DNA TGTGCCAGCAGCTTAGTAGCGGGACCTGCCTACGAGCAGTACTTC. This gives the protein CASSLVAGPAYEQYF.

J is TRBJ1-1 and V is TRBV6-5, with a weak D call TRBD1 (6 bases). Germline V gives CDR1 MNHEY, CDR2 SVGAGI. The CDR3 is 15 amino acids. The ends were cut back, 5 bases at V and 0 bases at J, with 13 bases in the middle. This CDR3 is CASSPLGGMNTEAFF. In nucleotides, the CDR3 is TGTGCCAGCAGTCCCCTAGGGGGAATGAACACTGAAGCTTTCTTT.

This chain joins TRBV10-3 and TRBJ1-1, with a tentative D call TRBD1 (6 bases). Trimming left V 6 bases short and J 7 bases short, with 18 bases between. This CDR3 is built from 14 residues. CDR1 ENHRY and CDR2 SYGVKD come from the germline V gene. The CDR3 sequence: CAISITTGTIEAFF. The DNA of the CDR3 is TGTGCCATCAGCATTACGACAGGTACAATTGAAGCTTTCTTT.

The chain employs TRBV29-1 and TRBJ2-5; 7 bases are shared with TRBD2. CDR1 SQVTM and CDR2 ANQGSEA come from the germline V gene. The CDR3 runs to 14 residues. J lost 5 bases, V lost 2 bases, and 8 bases had no gene match. CDR3 DNA sequence: TGCAGCGTTGAACTTAGCGGGCGGGGCGAGACCCAGTACTTC. Residues: CSVELSGRGETQYF.

V usage is TRBV6-5 and J usage is TRBJ2-1; D is possibly TRBD1 (6 bases). Germline lookup yields CDR1 MNHEY and CDR2 SVGAGI. The V end was cut by 5 bases, the J end by 8 bases, with 16 bases between. The CDR3 runs to 14 residues. DNA for the CDR3: TGTGCCAGCAGTCTCGGACAGTCGAGCGATGAGCAGTTCTTC. Its protein is CASSLGQSSDEQFF.